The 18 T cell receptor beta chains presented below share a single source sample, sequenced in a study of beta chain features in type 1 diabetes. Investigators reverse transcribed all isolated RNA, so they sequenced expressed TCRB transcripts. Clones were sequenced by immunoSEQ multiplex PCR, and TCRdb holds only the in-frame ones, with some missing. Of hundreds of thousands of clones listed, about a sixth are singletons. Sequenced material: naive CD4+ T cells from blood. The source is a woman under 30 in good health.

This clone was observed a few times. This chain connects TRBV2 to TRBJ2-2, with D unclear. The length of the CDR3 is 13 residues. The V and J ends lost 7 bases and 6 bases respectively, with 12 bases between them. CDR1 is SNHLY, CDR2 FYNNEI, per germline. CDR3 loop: CASTLGKPGELFF. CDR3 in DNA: TGTGCCAGCACCTTGGGTAAACCCGGGGAGCTGTTTTTT.

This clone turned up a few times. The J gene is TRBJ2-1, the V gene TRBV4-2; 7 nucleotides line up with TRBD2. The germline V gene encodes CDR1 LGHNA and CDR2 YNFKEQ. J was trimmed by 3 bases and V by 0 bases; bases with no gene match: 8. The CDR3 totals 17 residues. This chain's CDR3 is CASSQEGWEGLYNEQFF. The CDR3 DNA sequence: TGTGCCAGCAGCCAAGAGGGTTGGGAGGGCCTCTACAATGAGCAGTTCTTC.

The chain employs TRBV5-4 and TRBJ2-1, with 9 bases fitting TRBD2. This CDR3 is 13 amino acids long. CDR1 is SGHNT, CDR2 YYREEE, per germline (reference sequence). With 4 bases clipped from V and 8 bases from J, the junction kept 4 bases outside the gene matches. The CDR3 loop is CASSRTSDDEQFF. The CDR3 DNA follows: TGTGCCAGCAGCAGGACTAGCGATGATGAGCAGTTCTTC.

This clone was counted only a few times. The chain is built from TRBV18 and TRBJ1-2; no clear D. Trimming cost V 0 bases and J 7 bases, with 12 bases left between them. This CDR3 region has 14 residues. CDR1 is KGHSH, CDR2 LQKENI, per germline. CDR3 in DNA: TGTGCCAGCTCACCACCGGTTCCGAACCTTGGCTACACCTTC. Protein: CASSPPVPNLGYTF. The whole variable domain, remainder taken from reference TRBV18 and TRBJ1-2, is NAGVMQNPRHLVRRRGQEARLRCSPMKGHSHVYWYRQLPEEGLKFMVYLQKENIIDESGMPKERFSAEFPKEGPSILRIQQVVRGDSAAYFCASSPPVPNLGYTFGSGTRLTVV.

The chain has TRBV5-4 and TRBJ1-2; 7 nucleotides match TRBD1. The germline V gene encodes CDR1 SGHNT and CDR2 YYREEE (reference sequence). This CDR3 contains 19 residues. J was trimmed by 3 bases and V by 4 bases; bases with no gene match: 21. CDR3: CASSTVDGAGGTFYYGYTF. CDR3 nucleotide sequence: TGTGCCAGCAGCACCGTTGATGGGGCAGGGGGAACCTTCTACTATGGCTACACCTTC. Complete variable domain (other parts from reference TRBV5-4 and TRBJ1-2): ETGVTQSPTHLIKTRGQQVTLRCSSQSGHNTVSWYQQALGQGPQFIFQYYREEENGRGNFPPRFSGLQFPNYSSELNVNALELDDSALYLCASSTVDGAGGTFYYGYTFGSGTRLTVV.

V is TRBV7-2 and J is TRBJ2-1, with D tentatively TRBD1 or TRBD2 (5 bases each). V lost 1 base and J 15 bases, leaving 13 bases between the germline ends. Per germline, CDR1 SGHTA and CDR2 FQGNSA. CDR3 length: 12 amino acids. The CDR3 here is CASSLVGVLWFF. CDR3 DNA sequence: TGTGCCAGCAGCTTAGTGGGGGTCCTGTGGTTCTTC.

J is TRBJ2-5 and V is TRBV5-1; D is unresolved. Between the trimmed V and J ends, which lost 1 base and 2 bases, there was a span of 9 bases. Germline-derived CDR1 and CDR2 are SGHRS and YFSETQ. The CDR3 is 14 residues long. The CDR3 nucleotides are TGCGCCAGCAGCTTGAGGCCAAATCAAGAGACCCAGTACTTC. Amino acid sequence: CASSLRPNQETQYF. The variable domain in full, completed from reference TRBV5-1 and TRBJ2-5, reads KAGVTQTPRYLIKTRGQQVTLSCSPISGHRSVSWYQQTPGQGLQFLFEYFSETQRNKGNFPGRFSGRQFSNSRSEMNVSTLELGDSALYLCASSLRPNQETQYFGPGTRLLVL.

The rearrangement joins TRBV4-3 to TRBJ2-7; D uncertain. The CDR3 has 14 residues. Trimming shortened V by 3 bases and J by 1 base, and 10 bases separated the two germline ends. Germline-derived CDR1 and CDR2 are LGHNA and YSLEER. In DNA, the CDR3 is TGCGCCAGCAGCCAGCAGACGGAATCCTACGAGCAGTACTTC. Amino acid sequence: CASSQQTESYEQYF.

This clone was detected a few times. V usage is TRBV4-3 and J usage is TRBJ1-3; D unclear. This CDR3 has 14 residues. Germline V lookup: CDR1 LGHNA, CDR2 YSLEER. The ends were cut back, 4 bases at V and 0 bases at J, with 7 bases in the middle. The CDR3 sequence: CASSPGDSGNTIYF. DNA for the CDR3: TGCGCCAGCAGCCCGGGAGACTCTGGAAACACCATATATTTT.

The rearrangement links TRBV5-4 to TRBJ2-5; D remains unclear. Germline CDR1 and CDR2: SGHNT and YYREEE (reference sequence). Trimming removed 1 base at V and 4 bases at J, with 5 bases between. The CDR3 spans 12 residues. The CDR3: CASSLQVETQYF. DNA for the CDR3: TGTGCCAGCAGCTTGCAGGTAGAGACCCAGTACTTC. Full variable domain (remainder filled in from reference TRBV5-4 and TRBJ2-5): ETGVTQSPTHLIKTRGQQVTLRCSSQSGHNTVSWYQQALGQGPQFIFQYYREEENGRGNFPPRFSGLQFPNYSSELNVNALELDDSALYLCASSLQVETQYFGPGTRLLVL.

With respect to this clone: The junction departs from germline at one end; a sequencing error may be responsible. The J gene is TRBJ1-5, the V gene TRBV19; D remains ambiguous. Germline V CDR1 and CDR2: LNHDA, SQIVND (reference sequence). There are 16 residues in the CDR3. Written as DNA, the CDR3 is TGTGCCAGTAATATAGGCCGTCTGGGTGGCAATCAGCCCCAGCATTTT. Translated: CASNIGRLGGNQPQHF.

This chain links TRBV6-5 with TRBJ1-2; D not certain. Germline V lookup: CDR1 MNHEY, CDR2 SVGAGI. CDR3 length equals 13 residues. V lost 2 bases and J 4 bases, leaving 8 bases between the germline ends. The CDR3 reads CASSYRSSYGYTF. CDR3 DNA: TGTGCCAGCAGTTACAGGTCATCCTATGGCTACACCTTC.

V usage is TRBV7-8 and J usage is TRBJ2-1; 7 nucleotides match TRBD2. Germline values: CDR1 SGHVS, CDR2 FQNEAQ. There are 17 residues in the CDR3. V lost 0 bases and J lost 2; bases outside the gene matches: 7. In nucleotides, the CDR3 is TGTGCCAGCAGCTTAGCGGGAGGGCGGAGTCCCTACAATGAGCAGTTCTTC. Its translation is CASSLAGGRSPYNEQFF.

CDR3 residues: CASSQDPGSSYEQYF. The CDR3 DNA follows: TGTGCCAGCAGCCAAGATCCCGGGTCTTCCTACGAGCAGTACTTC. The J gene is TRBJ2-7, the V gene TRBV5-4; D gene ambiguous. Trimming cost V 4 bases and J 1 base, with 15 bases left between them. Germline V gives CDR1 SGHNT, CDR2 YYREEE (reference sequence). This CDR3 is built from 15 residues.

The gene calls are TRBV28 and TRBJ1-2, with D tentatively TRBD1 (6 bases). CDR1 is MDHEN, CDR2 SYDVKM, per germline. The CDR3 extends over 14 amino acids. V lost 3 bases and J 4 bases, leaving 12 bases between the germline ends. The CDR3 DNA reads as TGTGCCAGCAGTTTGGAAGACAGGTTCTATGGCTACACCTTC. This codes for CASSLEDRFYGYTF.

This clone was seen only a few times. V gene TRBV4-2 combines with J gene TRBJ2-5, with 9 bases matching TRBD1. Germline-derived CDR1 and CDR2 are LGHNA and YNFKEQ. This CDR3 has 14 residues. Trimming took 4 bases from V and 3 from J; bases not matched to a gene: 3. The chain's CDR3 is CASSPGQGKETQYF. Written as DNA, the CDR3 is TGTGCCAGCAGCCCGGGACAGGGCAAAGAGACCCAGTACTTC.

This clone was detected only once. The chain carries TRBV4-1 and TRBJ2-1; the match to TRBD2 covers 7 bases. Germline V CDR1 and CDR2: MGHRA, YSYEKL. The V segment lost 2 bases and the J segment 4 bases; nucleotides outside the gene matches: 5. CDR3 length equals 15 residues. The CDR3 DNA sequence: TGCGCCAGCAGCCAAACGACTAGCACTTACAATGAGCAGTTCTTC. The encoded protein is CASSQTTSTYNEQFF.

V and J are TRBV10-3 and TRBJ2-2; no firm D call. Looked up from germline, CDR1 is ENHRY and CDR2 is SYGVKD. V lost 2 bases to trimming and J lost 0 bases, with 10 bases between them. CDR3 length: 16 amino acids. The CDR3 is CAISERGYSNTGELFF. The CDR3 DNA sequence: TGTGCCATCAGTGAGCGCGGCTATTCGAACACCGGGGAGCTGTTTTTT.